A single sample is the source of the 17 T cell receptor beta chains below, sequenced in a study of T cells in Graves' hyperthyroidism and ophthalmopathy. TCR beta CDR3 regions were amplified from RNA. The primer set for the first-round RT-PCR of the TCR CDR3 was HTBI. TCRdb redid the calling of the multiplex PCR reads with MiXCR, one entry per CDR3 protein. The table lists hundreds of thousands of distinct CDR3 sequences, about a third of them singletons. Sequencing was carried out using blood. The receptors were sampled from a woman aged 40 to 50 with Graves' hyperthyroidism.

This clonotype has more than one count but fewer than ten. The V gene is TRBV5-1, the J gene TRBJ1-2; D is perhaps TRBD1 (5 bases). Germline V gene lookup returns CDR1 SGHRS and CDR2 YFSETQ. CDR3 length: 15 residues. Trimming stripped 4 bases from V and 1 base from J, with 14 bases between. CDR3 loop: CASSPGTDINYGYTF. The CDR3, as DNA: TGCGCCAGCAGCCCGGGGACGGATATTAACTATGGCTACACCTTC.

The chain has TRBV7-9 and TRBJ1-6, with 9 positions matching TRBD1. The CDR3 sequence is 15 residues long. Germline V CDR1 and CDR2: SEHNR, FQNEAQ (reference sequence). After removal of 0 bases from V and 9 bases from J, the junction contained 3 bases not matched to a gene. This chain's CDR3 is CASSLAGQGTSPLHF. The CDR3 nucleotides are TGTGCCAGCAGCTTAGCGGGACAGGGTACTTCACCCCTCCACTTT.

This chain joins TRBV6-2 or TRBV6-3 and TRBJ2-2, with 9 positions matching TRBD2. J was trimmed by 0 bases and V by 2 bases; bases with no gene match: 4. The CDR3 length is 17 residues. Germline V gene sequence: CDR1 MNHEY, CDR2 SVGEGT. CDR3 in amino acids: CASSYGLAGSNTGELFF. CDR3 DNA sequence: TGTGCCAGCAGTTACGGCCTAGCGGGATCGAACACCGGGGAGCTGTTTTTT.

This clonotype was seen many times. The chain has TRBV6-2 or TRBV6-3 and TRBJ1-5, with D unresolved. Germline values: CDR1 MNHEY, CDR2 SVGEGT. Trimming cost V 6 bases and J 3 bases, with 12 bases left between them. This CDR3 is 14 amino acids long. CDR3 in amino acids: CASRLGRYNQPQHF. CDR3 DNA sequence: TGTGCCAGCAGACTTGGACGGTACAATCAGCCCCAGCATTTT.

V is TRBV4-2 and J is TRBJ2-7, with 8 nucleotides matching TRBD2. This CDR3 contains 13 residues. V lost 4 bases to trimming and J lost 6 bases; unmatched junction nucleotides: 5. Germline CDR1 is LGHNA and CDR2 is YNFKEQ. CDR3 in DNA: TGTGCCAGCAGCCCTCGGGAGGGGCGCGAGCAGTACTTC. This translates into CASSPREGREQYF.

Points on this clonotype: The germline gene is not matched at one end of the junction; a read error may be the cause. The chain links TRBV5-8 to TRBJ2-5; perhaps TRBD1 as D (5 bases). CDR3 length: 17 amino acids. Germline lookup yields CDR1 SGHTS and CDR2 YDEGEE. The CDR3 coding sequence is TGTGCCAGCAGCTTAGAAAGCAGGGTTTGGGGCCAAGAGATCCAGTACTTC. Protein: CASSLESRVWGQEIQYF.

This clonotype occurred many times. J is TRBJ1-5 and V is TRBV28, with D unresolved. Germline assignment: CDR1 MDHEN and CDR2 SYDVKM. The CDR3 consists of 10 residues. The V end was cut by 8 bases, the J end by 6 bases, with 5 bases between. The CDR3 DNA reads as TGTGCCAGCGGCGGTCAGCCCCAGCATTTT. This encodes CASGGQPQHF. Combining the CDR3 with reference TRBV28 and TRBJ1-5 gives the whole variable domain DVKVTQSSRYLVKRTGEKVFLECVQDMDHENMFWYRQDPGLGLRLIYFSYDVKMKEKGDIPEGYSVSREKKERFSLILESASTNQTSMYLCASGGQPQHFGDGTRLSIL.

This clonotype has at least ten counts. V gene TRBV6-5 combines with J gene TRBJ1-2; D call uncertain. Trimming pared 6 bases from V and 0 bases from J, leaving 17 bases between. The CDR3 totals 16 residues. The V gene's germline CDR1 is MNHEY and CDR2 SVGAGI. The CDR3 sequence is CASSRGPRLANYGYTF. As DNA, the CDR3 is TGTGCCAGCAGCCGCGGACCGAGACTTGCTAACTATGGCTACACCTTC.

This clonotype was seen a few times. The chain combines TRBV2 with TRBJ1-5; 7 nucleotides match TRBD1. Trimming removed 6 bases from V and 5 bases from J; junction bases left unmatched: 10. This CDR3 contains 15 residues. Germline V lookup: CDR1 SNHLY, CDR2 FYNNEI. The chain's CDR3 is CASSQGGRDHQPQHF. The CDR3 DNA reads TGTGCCAGCAGCCAGGGGGGAAGGGATCATCAGCCCCAGCATTTT.

The chain employs TRBV9 and TRBJ1-5, with D unresolved. With 4 bases removed from V and 0 bases from J, the gap between germline ends came to 11 bases. The CDR3 is 15 residues long. Germline CDR1 SGDLS, CDR2 YYNGEE. CDR3 sequence reads: CASSHGRDSNQPQHF. Here the CDR3 DNA reads TGTGCCAGCAGCCATGGACGGGATAGCAATCAGCCCCAGCATTTT.

This clonotype was seen many times. This chain joins TRBV29-1 and TRBJ1-1; D remains ambiguous. V lost 6 bases and J lost 3, with 14 bases in between. The CDR3 sequence is 13 residues long. Germline V gives CDR1 SQVTM, CDR2 ANQGSEA. For the CDR3, the DNA is TGCAGCGTCCAAAGTCACCTTTACACTGAAGCTTTCTTT. Translated, it gives CSVQSHLYTEAFF.

This clonotype was seen a few times. The junction does not match germline at one end; this may be a read error. The rearrangement uses TRBV19 and TRBJ1-3; a possible D gene is TRBD1 (6 bases). Germline V gene sequence: CDR1 LNHDA, CDR2 SQIVND (reference sequence). The CDR3 covers 15 residues. CDR3 region: CASSDVDSAGNTIYF. CDR3 sequence (DNA): TGTGCCAGTAGCGACGTGGACAGTGCTGGGAACACCATATATTTT.

This clonotype occurred many times. The V and J genes are TRBV7-2 and TRBJ1-3; TRBD1 agrees at 7 bases. Germline V gives CDR1 SGHTA, CDR2 FQGNSA. The CDR3 covers 15 residues. V gave up 4 bases and J gave up 2 bases; unmatched junction bases: 5. This chain's CDR3 is CASSSYRGAGNTIYF. In nucleotides, the CDR3 is TGTGCCAGCAGCTCCTACAGGGGAGCTGGAAACACCATATATTTT.

This clonotype has more than one count but fewer than ten. The V gene is TRBV6-5, the J gene TRBJ1-2; 7 bases are shared with TRBD1. V gave up 5 bases and J gave up 8 bases; unmatched junction bases: 5. Germline CDR1 is MNHEY and CDR2 is SVGAGI. The CDR3 covers 12 residues. CDR3 loop: CASSRGQRGYTF. The CDR3 region has the DNA TGTGCCAGCAGTAGGGGGCAAAGAGGCTACACCTTC.

The chain carries TRBV7-2 and TRBJ2-2; perhaps TRBD1 as D (6 bases). Germline V gene lookup returns CDR1 SGHTA and CDR2 FQGNSA. The CDR3 is 18 residues long. Deletions cut 5 bases from V and 2 bases from J, with 21 bases between. The chain's CDR3 is CASSPSYTGLVNTGELFF. The DNA of the CDR3 is TGTGCCAGCAGCCCGTCCTATACAGGGCTCGTCAACACCGGGGAGCTGTTTTTT.

In its sample, this clonotype was seen many times. The CDR3 nucleotides are TGTGCCACCAGCAGAGACGGGACAGCCCTAAATGGCTACACCTTC. Protein sequence: CATSRDGTALNGYTF. This chain connects TRBV15 to TRBJ1-2, with TRBD1 matching over 7 bases. The trim removed 0 bases at V and 6 bases at J, leaving 7 bases unmatched. Germline V gene data show CDR1 as LNHNV and CDR2 as YYDKDF (reference sequence). The CDR3 is 15 amino acids.

This clonotype was seen a single time. This chain joins TRBV29-1 and TRBJ2-5, with 8 nucleotides matching TRBD1. The CDR3 is 12 residues long. Germline V lookup: CDR1 SQVTM, CDR2 ANQGSEA. After removal of 8 bases from V and 3 bases from J, the junction contained 5 bases not matched to a gene. The CDR3 DNA follows: TGCAGCCAAGAGACAGGGGAAGAGACCCAGTACTTC. This translates into CSQETGEETQYF.